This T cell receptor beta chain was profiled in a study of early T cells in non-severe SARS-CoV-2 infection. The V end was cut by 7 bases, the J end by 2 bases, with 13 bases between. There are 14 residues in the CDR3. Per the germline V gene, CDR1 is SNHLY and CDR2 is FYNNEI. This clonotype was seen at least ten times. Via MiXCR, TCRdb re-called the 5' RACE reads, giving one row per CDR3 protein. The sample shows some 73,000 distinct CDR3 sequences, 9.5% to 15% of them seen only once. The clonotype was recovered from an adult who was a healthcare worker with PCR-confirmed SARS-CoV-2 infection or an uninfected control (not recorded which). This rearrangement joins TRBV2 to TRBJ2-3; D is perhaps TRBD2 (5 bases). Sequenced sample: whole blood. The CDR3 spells CASKRASHTDTQYF. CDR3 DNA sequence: TGTGCCAGCAAGAGGGCGTCCCACACAGATACGCAGTATTTT.